This TCR beta chain was observed in a study of OX40 agonist ivuxolimab in advanced cancers. The overall study: Patients were given ivuxolimab, an antibody that agonizes OX40 (CD134). General observations from the study: A proportion of nonresponders additionally exhibited low normalized T-cell clonal expansion. CD4+ and CD8+ blood T cells expanded clonally by week 6 at 0.1 to 3.0 mg/kg.

Note on this clone: Its antigen is as yet unknown.

Repertoires were generated with immunoSEQ multiplex PCR, while TCRdb's copy carries only in-frame clones and drops some. The data hold about 73,000 clones, with about 80% observed a single time. The CDR3 runs 16 residues. Between the trimmed V and J ends, which lost 0 bases and 0 bases, there was a span of 12 bases. Germline CDR1 is SGHKS and CDR2 is YYEKEE (reference sequence). Individuals having autoimmune disease history or systemic immunosuppression were not enrolled. The chain employs TRBV5-5 and TRBJ1-1, with a tentative D call TRBD1 (5 bases). The sequence derives from an adult with an advanced solid tumor such as melanoma, head and neck, liver or kidney cancer. The sample in question was CD4+ or CD8+ T cells sorted from blood, obtained in a trial of the OX40 agonist ivuxolimab. The CDR3: CASSLGPTGLNTEAFF. The CDR3 nucleotides read TGTGCCAGCAGCTTGGGTCCTACGGGGCTGAACACTGAAGCTTTCTTT.